The 23 T cell receptor beta chains below all came from one sample that was sequenced in a study of shared clonotypes between healthy human individuals. Method: immunoSEQ multiplex PCR; TCRdb's copy keeps in-frame clones and lacks some. The sample holds approximately 2.3 million clones, approximately 93% seen once. Sequenced material: naive CD4+ T cells from PBMCs. Subset defined: CD45RA+ positively selected. These receptor sequences come from a man aged 18 to 29 in good health. Some clones in this sample may be carry-over from other donors' samples.

The J gene is TRBJ2-2, the V gene TRBV6-5; D is perhaps TRBD1 (6 bases). Per germline, CDR1 MNHEY and CDR2 SVGAGI. The CDR3 is made up of 15 amino acids. Trimming pared 5 bases from V and 7 bases from J, leaving 17 bases between. This CDR3 reads CASSPLRATGGELFF. The DNA for the CDR3 is TGTGCCAGCAGTCCCCTGCGGGCGACAGGCGGGGAGCTGTTTTTT.

The rearrangement uses TRBV9 and TRBJ2-3, with 14 bases lining up with TRBD2. The CDR3 is 17 residues long. Germline V gives CDR1 SGDLS, CDR2 YYNGEE. V shed 3 bases, J shed 8 bases, and the junction held 11 bases outside the gene matches. The CDR3 reads CASSASAGTSGSGTQYF. The CDR3 DNA reads as TGTGCCAGCAGCGCCTCCGCCGGGACTAGCGGGAGTGGTACGCAGTATTTT.

The chain carries TRBV7-9 and TRBJ1-2; D unresolved. Germline CDR1 and CDR2: SEHNR and FQNEAQ (reference sequence). This CDR3 region has 14 residues. Trimming pared 0 bases from V and 6 bases from J, leaving 11 bases between. The CDR3 is CASSLAGLTDGYTF. CDR3 coding DNA: TGTGCCAGCAGCTTAGCTGGCTTAACGGATGGCTACACCTTC.

V gene TRBV15 combines with J gene TRBJ1-2; 11 nucleotides align to TRBD1. Germline trimming cut 2 bases from V and 6 bases from J; bases unmatched to any gene: 11. This CDR3 spans 17 amino acids. CDR1 is LNHNV, CDR2 YYDKDF, per germline (reference sequence). This chain's CDR3 is CATSRQPGQGVADGYTF. CDR3 in DNA: TGTGCCACCAGCAGACAACCGGGACAGGGGGTAGCGGATGGCTACACCTTC.

The chain employs TRBV4-1 and TRBJ1-5, with TRBD1 identical over 10 bases. After removal of 2 bases from V and 4 bases from J, the junction contained 5 bases not matched to a gene. The germline V gene encodes CDR1 MGHRA and CDR2 YSYEKL. The CDR3 totals 16 residues. As DNA, the CDR3 is TGCGCCAGCAGCCAAAACCGGGACAGGGGTAATCAGCCCCAGCATTTT. Its translation is CASSQNRDRGNQPQHF.

The rearrangement joins TRBV7-2 to TRBJ1-5; possibly TRBD1 for D (6 bases). Germline CDR1 SGHTA, CDR2 FQGNSA. The CDR3 is made up of 17 amino acids. The ends were cut back, 1 base at V and 1 base at J, with 14 bases in the middle. The CDR3: CASSLVGGARSNQPQHF. The CDR3 DNA follows: TGTGCCAGCAGCTTAGTTGGGGGGGCTAGGAGCAATCAGCCCCAGCATTTT.

The V call is TRBV6-4, the J call TRBJ2-3; the match to TRBD1 covers 10 bases. CDR3 size: 15 residues. Germline V gives CDR1 MRHNA, CDR2 SNTAGT. V shed 3 bases and J 1 base; nucleotides not matched to a gene: 1. The CDR3 region has the DNA TGTGCCAGCAGTGATGGGACAGGGGGCACAGATACGCAGTATTTT. As protein: CASSDGTGGTDTQYF.

The CDR3 coding sequence is TGTGCCAGCAACGTTGCCACCGGGGAGCTGTTTTTT. Translated, it gives CASNVATGELFF. The V call is TRBV6-1, the J call TRBJ2-2; D is uncertain. V was cut by 7 bases and J by 4 bases, with 7 bases left in between. This CDR3 spans 12 amino acids. CDR1 is MNHNS and CDR2 is SASEGT in the germline V gene.

As for this clone: Distinct nucleotide sequences in the sample also encode this CDR3. This rearrangement joins TRBV30 to TRBJ1-3; the match to TRBD1 covers 8 bases. Germline trimming cut 1 base from V and 1 base from J; bases unmatched to any gene: 3. Germline CDR1 reads GTSNPN; CDR2 reads SVGIG (reference sequence). The CDR3 has 15 residues. This CDR3 reads CAWSGQGASGNTIYF. Here the CDR3 DNA reads TGTGCCTGGAGTGGGCAGGGGGCGTCTGGAAACACCATATATTTT.

In this sample, this clone turned up a few times. The V and J genes are TRBV28 and TRBJ1-1, with D unclear. The CDR3 spans 16 residues. Germline V CDR1 and CDR2: MDHEN, SYDVKM. Deletions cut 5 bases from V and 6 bases from J, with 22 bases between. The CDR3: CASSPGIELRSAEAFF. In DNA, the CDR3 is TGTGCCAGCAGTCCGGGGATCGAACTAAGAAGCGCTGAAGCTTTCTTT.

This chain connects TRBV27 to TRBJ2-7; 8 nucleotides align to TRBD1. J lost 6 bases, V lost 10 bases, and 5 bases had no gene match. CDR3 length: 11 amino acids. The V gene's germline CDR1 is MNHEY and CDR2 SMNVEV (reference sequence). The CDR3 DNA reads TGTGCCACCGGACAGGGACGCGAGCAGTACTTC. This sequence encodes CATGQGREQYF.

The chain recombines TRBV5-4 with TRBJ1-4; TRBD1 agrees at 7 bases. The CDR3 length is 14 residues. V was pared by 6 bases and J by 7 bases, with 9 bases of the junction left unmatched. The germline V gene encodes CDR1 SGHNT and CDR2 YYREEE (reference sequence). CDR3 coding DNA: TGTGCCAGCACCTCAACAGGGGCCGGTGAAAAACTGTTTTTT. The encoded protein is CASTSTGAGEKLFF. Full variable domain (rest looked up from reference TRBV5-4 and TRBJ1-4): ETGVTQSPTHLIKTRGQQVTLRCSSQSGHNTVSWYQQALGQGPQFIFQYYREEENGRGNFPPRFSGLQFPNYSSELNVNALELDDSALYLCASTSTGAGEKLFFGSGTQLSVL.

The V and J genes are TRBV6-5 and TRBJ2-2, with a possible D match to TRBD2 (5 bases). Trimming left V 6 bases short and J 1 base short, with 9 bases between. The CDR3 spans 14 residues. Germline-derived CDR1 and CDR2 are MNHEY and SVGAGI. The CDR3 bases are TGTGCCAGCAGCCCGGGAATGAACACCGGGGAGCTGTTTTTT. Protein sequence: CASSPGMNTGELFF.

V is TRBV5-1 and J is TRBJ2-5; D possibly corresponds to TRBD1 (6 bases). There are 14 residues in the CDR3. The V gene lost 4 bases and the J gene lost 5 bases, with 15 bases spanning the gap. CDR1 and CDR2 from the germline V gene are SGHRS and YFSETQ. CDR3 amino acids: CASSRDTSRETQYF. Here the CDR3 DNA reads TGCGCCAGCAGCAGGGACACCTCAAGGGAGACCCAGTACTTC. The full variable domain, in which reference TRBV5-1 and TRBJ2-5 provide the parts outside the CDR3, is KAGVTQTPRYLIKTRGQQVTLSCSPISGHRSVSWYQQTPGQGLQFLFEYFSETQRNKGNFPGRFSGRQFSNSRSEMNVSTLELGDSALYLCASSRDTSRETQYFGPGTRLLVL.

The rearrangement links TRBV5-7 to TRBJ1-4; weak D call: TRBD1 (6 bases). TRBV5-7 belongs to the ORF category, with a function that is uncertain. CDR3 length: 17 amino acids. Trimming took 4 bases from V and 5 from J, leaving 21 bases between them. The CDR3 protein is CASSPGETGLLNEKLFF. Written as DNA, the CDR3 is TGTGCCAGCAGCCCGGGGGAGACAGGTCTCCTAAATGAAAAACTGTTTTTT.

This clone showed up just a few times. V is TRBV28 and J is TRBJ2-1; 9 bases match TRBD2. The germline CDR1 and CDR2 sequences are MDHEN and SYDVKM. Unmatched junction bases numbered 7, after V lost 3 bases and J lost 10 bases. The CDR3 totals 14 residues. For the CDR3, the DNA is TGTGCCAGCAGTTTCGGGCTAGCGGGAAGGGAGCAGTTCTTC. Translated, it gives CASSFGLAGREQFF.

The V and J genes are TRBV7-2 and TRBJ2-3; D might be TRBD2 (5 bases). Germline CDR1 and CDR2: SGHTA and FQGNSA. Trimming left V 4 bases short and J 1 base short, with 9 bases between. CDR3 length equals 14 residues. This CDR3 is CASSSRGRTDTQYF. Written as DNA, the CDR3 is TGTGCCAGCAGCTCCCGGGGTCGCACAGATACGCAGTATTTT. The full variable domain, in which reference TRBV7-2 and TRBJ2-3 provide the parts outside the CDR3, is GAGVSQSPSNKVTEKGKDVELRCDPISGHTALYWYRQSLGQGLEFLIYFQGNSAPDKSGLPSDRFSAERTGGSVSTLTIQRTQQEDSAVYLCASSSRGRTDTQYFGPGTRLTVL.

The gene calls are TRBV28 and TRBJ2-3; D not resolved. The V gene lost 1 base and the J gene lost 6 bases, with 14 bases spanning the gap. CDR1 and CDR2 (germline): MDHEN, SYDVKM. This CDR3 region has 15 residues. The CDR3 DNA reads TGTGCCAGCAGTTTATTGGCAGGTTCATCGGATACGCAGTATTTT. It yields the protein CASSLLAGSSDTQYF.

V gene TRBV11-3 combines with J gene TRBJ2-2; D may be TRBD1 (5 bases). V lost 5 bases and J lost 10, with 17 bases in between. Germline V gives CDR1 SGHNT, CDR2 YENEEA. This CDR3 region has 14 residues. This CDR3 is CASSPGQPLQELFF. CDR3 nucleotide sequence: TGTGCCAGCAGCCCAGGGCAGCCTCTTCAGGAGCTGTTTTTT.

This sequence joins TRBV27 and TRBJ2-7; D gene ambiguous. V shed 3 bases and J shed 0 bases, with 9 bases lying between them. Germline values: CDR1 MNHEY, CDR2 SMNVEV (reference sequence). The CDR3 totals 14 residues. CDR3 residues: CASSLQRSSYEQYF. For the CDR3, the DNA is TGTGCCAGCAGTTTGCAGAGGAGCTCCTACGAGCAGTACTTC.

As regards this clone: The same CDR3 can be traced to other DNA sequences in this sample. The J gene is TRBJ2-1, the V gene TRBV28; the D gene is possibly TRBD1 (5 bases). The CDR3 loop spans 15 amino acids. Trimming left V 4 bases short and J 1 base short, with 11 bases between. Germline V gene data show CDR1 as MDHEN and CDR2 as SYDVKM. As DNA, the CDR3 is TGTGCCAGCAGTTCCCAGGGTAGGTCCTACAATGAGCAGTTCTTC. This encodes CASSSQGRSYNEQFF.

The chain joins TRBV15 to TRBJ1-2, with D possibly TRBD1 on 5 matching bases. The CDR3 is made up of 14 amino acids. Germline assignment: CDR1 LNHNV and CDR2 YYDKDF (reference sequence). V lost 1 base, J lost 3 bases, and 9 bases lay in between. The CDR3 here is CATSRGGVDYGYTF. CDR3 sequence (DNA): TGTGCCACCAGCAGAGGGGGGGTGGACTATGGCTACACCTTC.

This chain links TRBV6-6 with TRBJ2-1; no definite D call. V was clipped by 6 bases and J by 8 bases, with 8 bases between them. Per the germline V gene, CDR1 is MNHNY and CDR2 is SVGAGI (reference sequence). The CDR3 spans 11 residues. CDR3 residues: CASRLHYEQFF. DNA of the CDR3: TGTGCCAGCAGACTTCACTATGAGCAGTTCTTC.